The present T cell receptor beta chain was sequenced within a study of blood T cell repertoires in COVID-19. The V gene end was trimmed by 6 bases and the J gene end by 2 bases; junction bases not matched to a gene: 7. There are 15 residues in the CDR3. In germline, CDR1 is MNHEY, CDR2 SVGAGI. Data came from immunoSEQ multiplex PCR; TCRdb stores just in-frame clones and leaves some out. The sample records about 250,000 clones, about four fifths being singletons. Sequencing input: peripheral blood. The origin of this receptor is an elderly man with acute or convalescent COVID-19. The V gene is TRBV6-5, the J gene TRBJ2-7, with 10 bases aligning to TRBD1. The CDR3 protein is CASRNSGTGAYEQYF. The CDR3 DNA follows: TGTGCCAGCAGAAACTCCGGGACAGGGGCCTACGAGCAGTACTTC.